Each of the 26 T cell receptor beta chains below was sequenced from the same sample in a study of blood T cell repertoires in COVID-19 (dated by TCRdb to the early 2020s). Library prep was done by the immunoSEQ multiplex PCR assay. Entries here come from immuneACCESS through TCRdb and include only in-frame sequences with V and J called. Some clones fail to appear in such tables; in the studies checked, an unresolved V gene covers under half of the shortfall, and the cause of the remainder is unknown. Present in this sample are about 270,000 clones, roughly nine tenths of which were seen just once. Of the sample, approximately 2% falls within the top ten clones. What was sequenced was peripheral blood. The receptors originated from a man aged 45-65 years with acute or convalescent COVID-19.

V gene TRBV27 combines with J gene TRBJ1-3, with D maybe TRBD1 (6 bases). Trimming cost V 5 bases and J 4 bases, with 15 bases left between them. The CDR3 is 15 residues long. Germline CDR1 is MNHEY and CDR2 is SMNVEV (reference sequence). For the CDR3, the DNA is TGTGCCAGCAGTGGGGGGGGCGGGAGCGGAAACACCATATATTTT. Its protein is CASSGGGGSGNTIYF.

J is TRBJ1-6 and V is TRBV27, with D perhaps TRBD1 (5 bases). This CDR3 is built from 13 residues. Trimming left V 5 bases short and J 7 bases short, with 9 bases between. CDR1 and CDR2 from the germline V gene are MNHEY and SMNVEV (reference sequence). The CDR3 protein is CASSHDRNSPLHF. CDR3 DNA: TGTGCCAGCAGTCATGACAGAAATTCACCCCTCCACTTT.

V gene TRBV18 combines with J gene TRBJ1-2; 10 nucleotides line up with TRBD1. The CDR3 contains 17 residues. The V gene end was trimmed by 3 bases and the J gene end by 1 base; junction bases not matched to a gene: 8. CDR1 KGHSH and CDR2 LQKENI come from the germline V gene. CDR3 region: CASSPEDRGGINYGYTF. DNA of the CDR3: TGTGCCAGCTCACCGGAGGACAGGGGGGGGATTAACTATGGCTACACCTTC.

The chain joins TRBV6-5 to TRBJ2-4, with D possibly matching TRBD2 (5 bases). Trimming shortened V by 8 bases and J by 1 base, and 15 bases separated the two germline ends. Germline lookup yields CDR1 MNHEY and CDR2 SVGAGI. The CDR3 is made up of 15 amino acids. CDR3 nucleotide sequence: TGTGCCAGCTATCCCATGGAGGTGGCCAAAAACATTCAGTACTTC. This encodes CASYPMEVAKNIQYF.

The rearrangement uses TRBV7-2 and TRBJ2-3; no clear D. V was clipped by 6 bases and J by 4 bases, with 14 bases between them. CDR3 length equals 14 residues. The germline gives CDR1 SGHTA, CDR2 FQGNSA. For the CDR3, the DNA is TGTGCCAGCAGATACCGACAATCTTCAGATACGCAGTATTTT. Protein product: CASRYRQSSDTQYF.

The V call is TRBV18, the J call TRBJ1-6; D is unclear. Germline loops: CDR1 KGHSH, CDR2 LQKENI. This CDR3 has 15 residues. V shed 1 base and J shed 6 bases, with 10 bases lying between them. CDR3 region: CASSPLTGSNSPLHF. CDR3 nucleotide sequence: TGTGCCAGCTCACCACTAACCGGGTCTAATTCACCCCTCCACTTT.

V and J are TRBV25-1 and TRBJ2-2, with D perhaps matching TRBD2 (6 bases). The CDR3 covers 15 residues. Germline lookup yields CDR1 MGHDK and CDR2 SYGVNS. The V end was cut by 0 bases, the J end by 7 bases, with 12 bases between. The CDR3 nucleotides are TGTGCCAGCAGTGAATATGTGGGGGGACGCGGGGAGCTGTTTTTT. Translation: CASSEYVGGRGELFF.

The V call is TRBV29-1, the J call TRBJ1-2; D uncertain. V lost 1 base and J 5 bases, leaving 14 bases between the germline ends. Germline V gene data show CDR1 as SQVTM and CDR2 as ANQGSEA. The CDR3 has 14 amino acids. The CDR3 spells CSVEVPTRRYGYTF. The CDR3 region has the DNA TGCAGCGTTGAAGTCCCCACGCGGAGGTATGGCTACACCTTC.

The chain carries TRBV7-2 and TRBJ2-1; 12 nucleotides match TRBD2. CDR1 and CDR2 (germline): SGHTA, FQGNSA. The CDR3 is 19 amino acids. After removal of 1 base from V and 7 bases from J, the junction contained 14 bases not matched to a gene. CDR3 coding DNA: TGTGCCAGCAGCTTAGTCGTTCCTAGCGGGGGGGCTAAGGGAAATGAGCAGTTCTTC. It encodes CASSLVVPSGGAKGNEQFF.

V usage is TRBV27 and J usage is TRBJ2-3; D possibly corresponds to TRBD1 (5 bases). Deletions cut 3 bases from V and 1 base from J, with 8 bases between. The germline V gene has CDR1 MNHEY and CDR2 SMNVEV (reference sequence). This CDR3 has 14 residues. As DNA, the CDR3 is TGTGCCAGCAGTTTCGGCAGGGGCACAGATACGCAGTATTTT. Translation gives CASSFGRGTDTQYF.

The rearrangement links TRBV14 to TRBJ2-4; 7 nucleotides align to TRBD1. V was pared by 1 base and J by 14 bases, with 8 bases of the junction left unmatched. This CDR3 is 13 amino acids long. Per the germline V gene, CDR1 is SGHDN and CDR2 is FVKESK. The CDR3 here is CASSQGSPDREYF. For the CDR3, the DNA is TGTGCCAGCAGCCAAGGGTCCCCAGACAGGGAGTACTTC.

This clone was observed once. The CDR3 region is CASSQERAGNTGELFF. Written as DNA, the CDR3 is TGCGCCAGCAGCCAAGAGAGGGCTGGGAACACCGGGGAGCTGTTTTTT. J is TRBJ2-2 and V is TRBV4-1; D perhaps matches TRBD2 (5 bases). Germline V gives CDR1 MGHRA, CDR2 YSYEKL. This CDR3 contains 16 residues. Trimming stripped 0 bases from V and 1 base from J, with 9 bases between.

The chain joins TRBV2 to TRBJ2-7, with TRBD1 matching over 9 bases. There are 16 residues in the CDR3. The ends lost 4 bases at V and 0 bases at J; junction bases unmatched: 7. Looked up from germline, CDR1 is SNHLY and CDR2 is FYNNEI. CDR3 residues: CASSVPPGQGSYEQYF. CDR3 in DNA: TGTGCCAGCAGTGTACCCCCGGGACAGGGCTCCTACGAGCAGTACTTC. The full variable domain, in which reference TRBV2 and TRBJ2-7 provide the parts outside the CDR3, is EPEVTQTPSHQVTQMGQEVILRCVPISNHLYFYWYRQILGQKVEFLVSFYNNEISEKSEIFDDQFSVERPDGSNFTLKIRSTKLEDSAMYFCASSVPPGQGSYEQYFGPGTRLTVT.

This clone was seen only a few times. V gene TRBV2 combines with J gene TRBJ1-1; D is perhaps TRBD1 (5 bases). This CDR3 is built from 11 residues. The germline CDR1 and CDR2 sequences are SNHLY and FYNNEI. V was shortened by 6 bases and J by 6 bases, with 8 bases between the two germline ends. In DNA, the CDR3 is TGTGCCAGCAGGGGGCGACCTGAAGCTTTCTTT. Amino acid sequence: CASRGRPEAFF.

V and J are TRBV18 and TRBJ1-1, with unresolved D. CDR1 KGHSH and CDR2 LQKENI come from the germline V gene. Trimming stripped 1 base from V and 3 bases from J, with 9 bases between. This CDR3 comprises 14 residues. CDR3 sequence (DNA): TGTGCCAGCTCACCACAAGGACTTTACACTGAAGCTTTCTTT. Residues: CASSPQGLYTEAFF.

The chain employs TRBV7-9 and TRBJ1-2; 10 positions agree with TRBD1. Trimming cost V 6 bases and J 4 bases; bases outside gene matches: 8. Germline V gives CDR1 SEHNR, CDR2 FQNEAQ (reference sequence). The CDR3 spans 15 residues. The CDR3 DNA follows: TGTGCCAGCAGACCCGGGACAGGGGTACTCTATGGCTACACCTTC. The encoded protein is CASRPGTGVLYGYTF. Variable domain in full (rest from reference TRBV7-9 and TRBJ1-2): DTGVSQNPRHKITKRGQNVTFRCDPISEHNRLYWYRQTLGQGPEFLTYFQNEAQLEKSRLLSDRFSAERPKGSFSTLEIQRTEQGDSAMYLCASRPGTGVLYGYTFGSGTRLTVV.

As to this clone: The identical CDR3 is also encoded by other nucleotide sequences in the sample. The DNA of the CDR3 is TGCGCCAGCAGCTTAGGCGGGGGGTCCTACAATGAGCAGTTCTTC. This sequence encodes CASSLGGGSYNEQFF. V gene TRBV5-1 combines with J gene TRBJ2-1; 8 bases line up with TRBD2. CDR3 length: 15 residues. J was trimmed by 1 base and V by 2 bases; bases with no gene match: 2. Germline CDR1 reads SGHRS; CDR2 reads YFSETQ.

This rearrangement joins TRBV29-1 to TRBJ2-1; D is ambiguous. Germline-derived CDR1 and CDR2 are SQVTM and ANQGSEA. V was pared by 0 bases and J by 10 bases, with 13 bases between. This CDR3 spans 13 amino acids. DNA of the CDR3: TGCAGCGTTGAAGACGTCCAGAGGTGGGAGCAGTTCTTC. Translated: CSVEDVQRWEQFF.

This clone was found a few times. The V call is TRBV30, the J call TRBJ1-6, with 11 bases fitting TRBD1. Germline assignment: CDR1 GTSNPN and CDR2 SVGIG (reference sequence). The J segment lost 7 bases and the V segment lost 0 bases, leaving 5 bases of the junction unmatched. This CDR3 comprises 16 residues. CDR3 protein: CAWSVQGTGGNSPLHF. The CDR3 DNA is TGTGCCTGGAGTGTCCAAGGGACAGGGGGAAATTCACCCCTCCACTTT.

This chain uses TRBV4-1 with TRBJ1-2; possible D gene TRBD1, 6 bases. Germline V gene data show CDR1 as MGHRA and CDR2 as YSYEKL. V gave up 1 base and J gave up 5 bases, with 11 bases separating them. This CDR3 comprises 14 residues. The CDR3 region has the DNA TGCGCCAGCAGCCAAGGCCCAGGGGAGTATGGCTACACCTTC. Translated: CASSQGPGEYGYTF.

The J gene is TRBJ1-5, the V gene TRBV27, with TRBD1 identical over 12 bases. Germline values: CDR1 MNHEY, CDR2 SMNVEV (reference sequence). The CDR3 spans 14 residues. The V gene end was trimmed by 6 bases and the J gene end by 6 bases; junction bases not matched to a gene: 3. The CDR3 sequence: CASRGQGASQPQHF. CDR3 coding DNA: TGTGCCAGCAGGGGACAGGGGGCCAGTCAGCCCCAGCATTTT.

The gene calls are TRBV3-1 (or the pseudogene TRBV3-2) and TRBJ1-6; TRBD1 aligns across 7 bases. V shed 2 bases, J shed 10 bases, and the junction held 14 bases outside the gene matches. Germline V gene lookup returns CDR1 LGHDT and CDR2 YNNKEL (reference sequence). The CDR3 loop spans 17 amino acids. CDR3 bases: TGTGCCAGCAGCCAATCAAGTAGGGCAGGGGGGTTGTCACCCCTCCACTTT. It is translated as CASSQSSRAGGLSPLHF.

The sample holds a few counts of this clone. The rearrangement links TRBV29-1 to TRBJ1-1, with D unresolved. The CDR3 is 11 amino acids. V was trimmed by 6 bases and J by 0 bases, leaving 5 bases between them. Germline values: CDR1 SQVTM, CDR2 ANQGSEA. The DNA for the CDR3 is TGCAGCGTGCGCTTGAACACTGAAGCTTTCTTT. This sequence encodes CSVRLNTEAFF.

The V and J genes are TRBV6-6 and TRBJ2-5; D is undetermined. This CDR3 is 15 amino acids long. V shed 2 bases and J shed 4 bases, with 14 bases lying between them. Per the germline V gene, CDR1 is MNHNY and CDR2 is SVGAGI (reference sequence). In DNA, the CDR3 is TGTGCCAGCAGTTACGGCGACATCGGTGGAGAGACCCAGTACTTC. This codes for CASSYGDIGGETQYF.

V gene TRBV5-1 combines with J gene TRBJ2-1; 11 bases map to TRBD1. V was clipped by 9 bases and J by 9 bases; unmatched bases: 11. The CDR3 is made up of 14 amino acids. Germline V gene lookup returns CDR1 SGHRS and CDR2 YFSETQ. The CDR3 loop is CATTPGQGATEQFF. CDR3 bases: TGCGCCACCACCCCCGGACAGGGGGCAACTGAGCAGTTCTTC. Filled out from reference TRBV5-1 and TRBJ2-1, the complete variable domain reads KAGVTQTPRYLIKTRGQQVTLSCSPISGHRSVSWYQQTPGQGLQFLFEYFSETQRNKGNFPGRFSGRQFSNSRSEMNVSTLELGDSALYLCATTPGQGATEQFFGPGTRLTVL.

This chain connects TRBV7-9 to TRBJ2-7, with D perhaps matching TRBD2 (6 bases). Germline V gene lookup returns CDR1 SEHNR and CDR2 FQNEAQ (reference sequence). Trimming took 11 bases from V and 6 from J, leaving 23 bases between them. The CDR3 has 14 amino acids. The CDR3 is CAGSTQAGGGEQYF. CDR3 sequence (DNA): TGTGCCGGATCAACCCAAGCGGGTGGGGGCGAGCAGTACTTC.